This is a list of T cell receptor beta chains from one sample in a study of molecular identifiers for immune sequencing clone quantification. TCRdb re-called the PCR reads through MiXCR, storing one row per CDR3 protein. The table lists hundreds of thousands of distinct CDR3 sequences, over 25% of them singletons, with about 0.78% in the top ten. The specimen sequenced was naive CD8+ T cells from blood, with Jurkat cell RNA spiked in. The receptors stem from a human donor in good health. Some libraries in this study had Jurkat cell RNA spiked in. CDR3s include the opening cysteine and the closing phenylalanine or tryptophan. A D gene is named only where the DNA matches it firmly. Clone size is given for some rows only: seen once, a few or many times, or a class if the clone is expanded.

V gene	D gene	J gene	clone size	CDR3 DNA	CDR3 protein
TRBV6-5	.	TRBJ1-2	.	TGTGCCAGCAGTCTCGCAGGGTATAATGGCTACACCTTC	CASSLAGYNGYTF
TRBV29-1	TRBD1	TRBJ2-7	many	TGCAGCGTTAAATACAGGGGGGTCAACGAGCAGTACTTC	CSVKYRGVNEQYF
TRBV29-1	.	TRBJ2-2	many	TGCAGCGTTGAAGGCAGCCACACCGGGGAGCTGTTTTTT	CSVEGSHTGELFF
TRBV6-2/TRBV6-3	TRBD2	TRBJ2-3	many	TGTGCCAGCAGTTACTCGACTAGCGGGGGGGCGGAAGATACGCAGTATTTT	CASSYSTSGGAEDTQYF
TRBV20-1	.	TRBJ2-3	few	TGCAGTGCTAGAGATCTCGTGGGCGGGTCTGCAGATACGCAGTATTTT	CSARDLVGGSADTQYF
TRBV27	TRBD2	TRBJ2-5	.	TGTGCCAGCAGTCCCGGGACTAGCGGGAGTGAGACCCAGTACTTC	CASSPGTSGSETQYF
TRBV25-1	TRBD1	TRBJ2-5	few	TGTGCCAGCAGTGTAGGGGGCAGGGAGACCCAGTACTTC	CASSVGGRETQYF
TRBV24-1	.	TRBJ2-2	many	TGTGCCACCAGTGATCGCCCGGGATTCACGAACACCGGGGAGCTGTTTTTT	CATSDRPGFTNTGELFF
TRBV4-3	.	TRBJ2-2	.	TGCGCCAGCAGCCCGCGGAGGCTAGAGGTTAGCGCCGGGGAGCTGTTTTTT	CASSPRRLEVSAGELFF
TRBV20-1	TRBD1	TRBJ2-4	many	TGCAGTGCTAGCCCTGGGAAGGGGGCGACCAAAAACATTCAGTACTTC	CSASPGKGATKNIQYF
TRBV9	TRBD2	TRBJ2-7	few	TGTGCCAGCAGCGTTCGGGGGGTTTACGAGCAGTACTTC	CASSVRGVYEQYF
TRBV20-1	TRBD2	TRBJ2-7	.	TGCAGTGTTTATCCCAAGACTAGCGGGGGGTACTACGAGCGGTACTTC	CSVYPKTSGGYYERYF
TRBV6-6	TRBD1	TRBJ2-5	.	TGTGCCAGCAGTCCCGGGACAGTGACTCTGAAGTACCAAGAGACCCAGTACTTC	CASSPGTVTLKYQETQYF
TRBV4-1	TRBD1	TRBJ1-6	.	TGCGCCAGCAGCCAACAAGACAGGGGAGATAATTCACCCCTCCACTTT	CASSQQDRGDNSPLHF
TRBV25-1	TRBD1	TRBJ2-1	.	TGTGACAGCAGTGAAGACAGGGGGCTGAACCCCCCGTTCTTC	CDSSEDRGLNPPFF
TRBV20-1	.	TRBJ2-7	many	TGCAGTGCTAGGGTTTTTACCGCAACCTACGAGCAGTACTTC	CSARVFTATYEQYF
TRBV6-2/TRBV6-3	.	TRBJ2-7	few	TGTGCCAGCAGTTTGAGGACTCCTGCGCTGGGGGAGCAGTACTTC	CASSLRTPALGEQYF